Listed below are T cell receptor beta chains from one sample, sequenced in a study of T cells in Graves' hyperthyroidism and ophthalmopathy. Each CDR3 protein is one row after TCRdb ran MiXCR on the multiplex PCR reads. The repertoire holds roughly 49,000 distinct CDR3 sequences, roughly 51% seen once, with about 35% in the top ten. The source material was peripheral blood or thyroid tissue (not recorded which). These receptors were collected from a young man with Graves' hyperthyroidism. Each CDR3 is given with its conserved first and last residue. Each record gives: V gene, J gene, D gene, clone size, CDR3 DNA, CDR3 protein. The D gene is left open where the match is weak. For some rows the clone size is stated as once, few or many, or as a class when expanded; others skip it.

>TRBV4-3|TRBJ2-6|-|many
TGCGCCAGCAGCCAAACAGGGTATACTGGGGCCAACGTCCTGACTTTC
CASSQTGYTGANVLTF
>TRBV29-1|TRBJ1-1|-|once
TGCAGCGTGAGCCGGGGGGGGAACACTGAAGCTTTCTTT
CSVSRGGNTEAFF
>TRBV20-1|TRBJ1-2|TRBD1|few
TGCAGTGCTCCCATGCGGGGGACAGCTAACTATGGCTACACCTTC
CSAPMRGTANYGYTF
>TRBV12-3/TRBV12-4|TRBJ1-4|-|-
TGTGCCAGCAGGCCCGCAACTAATGAAAAACTGTTTTTT
CASRPATNEKLFF
>TRBV10-3|TRBJ1-2|-|-
TGTGCCATCCCGGACAGTGACTATGGCAACACCTTC
CAIPDSDYGNTF
>TRBV11-2|TRBJ2-6|TRBD1|many
TGTGCCAGCAGCCCGCGGACAGGGTCTGTTGGGGCCAACGTCCTGACTTTC
CASSPRTGSVGANVLTF
>TRBV7-2|TRBJ1-1|-|-
TGTGCCAGCAGCTTAGTACATGGGACTGAAGCTTTCTTT
CASSLVHGTEAFF
>TRBV5-1|TRBJ1-1|-|-
TGCGCCAGCAGCTCAGAGGGGCAGCAGTCCACTGAAGCTTTCTTT
CASSSEGQQSTEAFF
>TRBV15|TRBJ1-5|TRBD1|-
TGTGCCACCAGCGCCCGACGGACAGGGGGCAGGAATCAGCCCCAGCATTTT
CATSARRTGGRNQPQHF
>TRBV7-2|TRBJ2-5|-|many
TGTGCCAGCAGCTCCCGGTCTGGGAAGACCCAGTACTTC
CASSSRSGKTQYF
>TRBV20-1|TRBJ2-7|TRBD2|many
TGCAGTGCTTACAGTTTAACTAGCGGCTCCTACGAGCAGTACTTC
CSAYSLTSGSYEQYF
>TRBV15|TRBJ2-5|-|-
TGTGCCACCACTGTTGAGGACCAAGAGACTCAGTACTTC
CATTVEDQETQYF
>TRBV20-1|TRBJ1-1|-|-
TGCAGTGCTCCAGAGAACACTGAAGCTTTCTTT
CSAPENTEAFF
>TRBV5-4|TRBJ2-7|-|many
TGTGCCAGCAGCCTAAGTTTCGGGAGTTACGAGCAGTACTTC
CASSLSFGSYEQYF
>TRBV7-8|TRBJ2-5|-|-
TGTGCCAGCAGCTACCCGGACGGGACCCAGTACTTC
CASSYPDGTQYF
>TRBV14|TRBJ1-3|-|many
TGTGCCAGCAGCCCATCCCAAGCGGTCGTTGGAAACACCATATATTTT
CASSPSQAVVGNTIYF
>TRBV20-1|TRBJ2-7|TRBD1|-
TGCAGTGGATGGGACAGCATCTCCTACGAGCAGTACTTC
CSGWDSISYEQYF
>TRBV6-2/TRBV6-3|TRBJ1-6|-|many
TGTGCCACCCGAGGCGGGGGATCACCCCTCCACTTT
CATRGGGSPLHF
>TRBV9|TRBJ1-6|-|-
TGTGCCAGCAGTGCGGCGCAGAGGAATACACCCCTCCACTTT
CASSAAQRNTPLHF
>TRBV5-1|TRBJ1-1|TRBD1|many
TGCGCCAGCAGACAGGGCAGGGGGCCCATGAACACTGAAGCTTTCTTT
CASRQGRGPMNTEAFF
>TRBV2|TRBJ2-6|TRBD2|many
TGTGCCAGCACTGGAAGGGGGACTAGCGGGGAGCTCTCTGGGGCCAACGTCCTGACTTTC
CASTGRGTSGELSGANVLTF
>TRBV29-1|TRBJ1-2|-|-
TGCAGCGTTGGGGGAGGCGGCTATGGCTACACCTTC
CSVGGGGYGYTF
>TRBV29-1|TRBJ1-1|-|-
TGCAGCGTTGAACCCACTCGGGGGGCTGAAGCTTTCTTT
CSVEPTRGAEAFF
>TRBV19|TRBJ1-1|-|few
TGTGCCAGTCACAGGGCGAACACTGAAGCTTTCTTT
CASHRANTEAFF
>TRBV10-2|TRBJ1-1|-|few
TGCGCCAGCGAGACCGAACGGACTGAAGCTTTCTTT
CASETERTEAFF
>TRBV7-9|TRBJ1-1|-|-
TGCGCCAGCAGCCACACGGGACACCTGAACACTGAAGCTTTCTTT
CASSHTGHLNTEAFF
>TRBV7-9|TRBJ2-2|-|many
TGTGCCAGCAGCTTGTACAGGGGAGGCACCGGGGAGCTGTTTTTT
CASSLYRGGTGELFF
>TRBV11-1|TRBJ1-1|-|-
TGTGCCAGCAGCTTGGTCAACGGGGGCCTGAACGCTTTCTTT
CASSLVNGGLNAFF
>TRBV27|TRBJ1-2|-|many
TGTGCCAGCAGTTTATCTGATAACTATGGCTACACCTTC
CASSLSDNYGYTF